The sequence of this TCR beta chain was determined in a study of T cell changes during pregnancy in multiple sclerosis. The CDR3 spans 15 residues. V was trimmed by 1 base and J by 4 bases, leaving 13 bases between them. Per the germline V gene, CDR1 is SGDLS and CDR2 is YYNGEE. Some clones are missing from TCRdb's copy, which holds only in-frame ones; the method was immunoSEQ multiplex PCR. This sample has 80,000 or so clones, with approximately 93% found just once. The material sequenced was peripheral blood, taken in the second trimester of pregnancy. The receptor was isolated from a female donor in good health, enrolled as a control in a pregnancy study. The chain joins TRBV9 to TRBJ2-3; maybe TRBD2 (6 bases). The CDR3 loop reads CASSVWRGGADTQYF. The CDR3 nucleotides read TGTGCCAGCAGCGTATGGCGAGGAGGGGCAGATACGCAGTATTTT.